The 5 T cell receptor beta chains in this list originate from one sample, sequenced in a study of cytomegalovirus exposure and HLA in healthy donors (dated by TCRdb to 2016 to 2017). Library construction relied on the immunoSEQ multiplex PCR assay. For the multiplex PCR, a mixture combining 60 forward primers for TCR Vbeta segments and 13 reverse primers for TCR Jbeta segments was used. The clones in this table, taken by TCRdb from immuneACCESS, are in-frame only. Not every clone is retained; where verified, under half of the shortfall comes from an unresolved V gene, and the cause of the rest is unknown. The sample has 150,000 to 200,000 clones on record, 75% to 90% of them singletons. About 1.4% of the sample is held by the ten biggest clonotypes. The sequenced material came from PBMCs. The receptors originated from a girl aged 5 to 17 in good health and CMV-seropositive.

This chain joins TRBV7-2 and TRBJ1-1; no reliable D call. Trimming pared 5 bases from V and 5 bases from J, leaving 21 bases between. CDR1 and CDR2 from the germline V gene are SGHTA and FQGNSA. The CDR3 runs to 16 residues. The CDR3 DNA sequence: TGTGCCAGCAGCATACCGCCCGGGGTGTATTCGACTGAAGCTTTCTTT. It encodes CASSIPPGVYSTEAFF. The full variable domain, rest sourced from reference TRBV7-2 and TRBJ1-1, is GAGVSQSPSNKVTEKGKDVELRCDPISGHTALYWYRQSLGQGLEFLIYFQGNSAPDKSGLPSDRFSAERTGGSVSTLTIQRTQQEDSAVYLCASSIPPGVYSTEAFFGQGTRLTVV.

This clone was seen a handful of times. V is TRBV7-2 and J is TRBJ2-7; a possible D gene is TRBD1 (5 bases). V gave up 2 bases and J gave up 3 bases, with 8 bases separating them. The CDR3 extends over 13 amino acids. Germline V lookup: CDR1 SGHTA, CDR2 FQGNSA. CDR3 sequence (DNA): TGTGCCAGCAGCTTAAGACAGAACTACGAGCAGTACTTC. This codes for CASSLRQNYEQYF.

The chain combines TRBV18 with TRBJ1-1; perhaps TRBD1 as D (5 bases). The CDR3 spans 13 residues. CDR1 is KGHSH and CDR2 is LQKENI in the germline V gene. V was shortened by 6 bases and J by 5 bases, with 13 bases between the two germline ends. CDR3 region: CASSGGRGTEAFF. CDR3 in DNA: TGTGCCAGCTCCGGGGGGAGGGGAACTGAAGCTTTCTTT.

As for this clone: The same CDR3 arises from other DNA sequences in this sample as well. The chain combines TRBV19 with TRBJ2-1; 12 bases fit TRBD2. Germline assignment: CDR1 LNHDA and CDR2 SQIVND (reference sequence). The CDR3 has 15 residues. Germline trimming cut 6 bases from V and 4 bases from J; bases unmatched to any gene: 4. As DNA, the CDR3 is TGTGCCAGTAGCAGGACTAGCGGGGATTACAATGAGCAGTTCTTC. Residues: CASSRTSGDYNEQFF.

V is TRBV7-8 and J is TRBJ2-3; D is possibly TRBD1 (6 bases). V lost 4 bases, J lost 6 bases, and 11 bases lay in between. The CDR3 length is 13 residues. CDR1 and CDR2 from the germline V gene are SGHVS and FQNEAQ. The CDR3 here is CASSSRGGDTQYF. The CDR3 DNA follows: TGTGCCAGCAGCTCCAGAGGGGGTGATACGCAGTATTTT. The whole variable domain, filled in from reference TRBV7-8 and TRBJ2-3, reads GAGVSQSPRYKVAKRGQDVALRCDPISGHVSLFWYQQALGQGPEFLTYFQNEAQLDKSGLPSDRFFAERPEGSVSTLKIQRTQQEDSAVYLCASSSRGGDTQYFGPGTRLTVL.